The T cell receptor beta chain described here comes from a study of blood T cell repertoires in COVID-19. The wider study: The samples span acute and convalescent COVID-19 from the United States, Italy and Spain.

In the authors' workflow: Amplification of reference gene primers provided the estimated nucleated cell counts. Clones were sequenced by immunoSEQ multiplex PCR, and TCRdb holds only the in-frame ones, with some missing. V and J calls and clone size are those listed in that table; D and trimming were worked out from the DNA. The sample consists of some 180,000 clones, around four fifths of them appearing once. The clonotype was recovered from a woman older than 75 with active or convalescent COVID-19. Material: peripheral blood.

DNA for the CDR3: TGCGCCAGCAGCTTGGCCGAGGTTACGGAAAGAGAAGCTTTCTTT. This codes for CASSLAEVTEREAFF. The J gene is TRBJ1-1, the V gene TRBV5-1; D is ambiguous. Per the germline V gene, CDR1 is SGHRS and CDR2 is YFSETQ. Deletions cut 0 bases from V and 8 bases from J, with 17 bases between. The CDR3 covers 15 residues.